The clone carrying this T cell receptor beta chain was observed a few times. The antigen is not known. The V gene's germline CDR1 is WSHSY and CDR2 SAAADI. V was pared by 6 bases and J by 3 bases, with 6 bases between. The CDR3 contains 11 residues. The data originate from a study of T cells in Graves' hyperthyroidism and ophthalmopathy. Whole-study context: Prior to any treatment, at the point of initial diagnosis, peripheral blood was collected. Findings of the study overall: Most clonotypes expanded in thyroid above 0.001 were likewise present in blood. Ophthalmopathy got predicted by the model a median about 6.5 months before its onset.

Amplified TCR beta CDR3 regions derived from RNA transcripts. With the HTBI primer set, the TCR CDR3 went through a first round of RT-PCR. In TCRdb, the multiplex PCR reads were re-called with MiXCR into one record per CDR3 protein. The repertoire holds 200,000 to 250,000 distinct CDR3 sequences, with about 16% as singletons. The source of this sequence is a woman aged 18-35 years with Graves' ophthalmopathy. The source material was blood. This chain connects TRBV10-2 to TRBJ2-7; D is undetermined. Here the CDR3 reads CASRENYEQYF. The CDR3 region has the DNA TGCGCCAGCAGGGAGAACTACGAGCAGTACTTC.